This TCR beta chain is drawn from a study of blood T cell repertoires in COVID-19 (dated by TCRdb to 2018 to 2020). Context from the whole study: Collaborator samples came from the United States, Italy and Spain and covered acute and convalescent phases of COVID-19. Where available, HLA class I and class II types were obtained from metadata supplied by the sample provider rather than from assay-based typing. The repertoires were made available in a free public database intended to serve as a resource for research on the immune response to SARS-CoV-2. The dataset comprised deeply sampled blood TCRbeta repertoires from subjects exposed to, actively infected with, or recovered from COVID-19. The prospective study material was composed of cDNA or gDNA derived from T cells, B-cell-depleted T cells, or PBMCs. The sample metadata nearly always contained a de-identified subject ID, COVID-19 status, age in years and sex. Samples came from the ongoing ImmuneRACE study (first 160 participants) plus 1,254 subjects from 6 global collaborators.

The immunoSEQ Assay, a bias-controlled multiplex PCR, was used to amplify TCRbeta CDR3 regions from genomic DNA. Processing in the source paper ran as follows. Nucleated cell counts per sample were estimated from amplification of reference gene primers within the assay. To quantify the absolute abundance of each unique TCRbeta CDR3 rearrangement, sequence reads were collapsed and filtered. For each sample, productive Simpson clonality was calculated by taking the square root of Simpson's diversity index across productive rearrangements. TCRdb obtained this table from immuneACCESS and retained in-frame rearrangements with V and J assigned. These tables miss some clones; where compared with another copy, unresolved V genes account for less than half of the shortfall, and the remainder is unexplained. The D gene and trimming were derived from the DNA, and the V and J assignments and clone size from that table. In this sample the table shows roughly 200,000 clones, 79% of which occur a single time. The top ten clonotypes cover roughly 5.7% of the sample.

As regards this clone: The antigen it binds to is not known. Base qualities are not recorded, but no much larger clone differs from it by a single base.

General study outcomes and caveats: How much clinical and demographic metadata was included differed by source and by participant, and the metadata was provided uncurated.

The CDR3 measures 14 amino acids from cysteine to phenylalanine. Just CDR3 DNA is preserved here, 42 bases in frame from base 1. V is shortened by 7 bases, J by 4 bases, and the region joining them spans 13 bases. Taken from the germline V gene (reference sequence), the CDR1 and CDR2 loops are MNHNY and SVGAGI. One collaborating source in Seattle enrolled patients while the patients were actively infected and followed the patients over time throughout the course of disease. Collaborating institutions collected whole blood in K2EDTA tubes following their own protocols. For TCRbeta analysis, collaborator samples were shipped as frozen whole blood, as isolated PBMCs, or as DNA extracted from either sample type.

The rearranged segments are TRBV6-6 and TRBJ1-4; no D segment can be confidently identified. The source of this sequence is a woman between 40 and 50 years old with COVID-19, enrolled during active disease. Sequencing used peripheral blood. CDR3 reads: CASTWGGFNEKLFF. The sequenced DNA: TGTGCCAGCACCTGGGGAGGGTTTAATGAAAAACTGTTTTTT.